This entry lists 17 T cell receptor beta chains sequenced from one sample in a study of blood T cell repertoires in COVID-19. TCRdb's copy holds only in-frame clones and misses some; the assay was immunoSEQ multiplex PCR. The repertoire includes approximately 140,000 clones, less than 90% of them detected once, and more than 2% sits in the top ten. Sequencing was carried out using peripheral blood. The receptors come from a human donor with COVID-19, enrolled during active disease. The donor label of this sample is uncertain.

V and J are TRBV4-2 and TRBJ1-6; 8 bases map to TRBD1. After removal of 3 bases from V and 8 bases from J, the junction contained 6 bases not matched to a gene. From germline, CDR1 is LGHNA and CDR2 YNFKEQ. This CDR3 has 15 amino acids. The CDR3 sequence: CASSHNGQGYSPLHF. DNA for the CDR3: TGTGCCAGCAGCCACAACGGACAGGGCTATTCACCCCTCCACTTT.

The genes are TRBV11-3 and TRBJ1-1; D ambiguous. The CDR3 contains 12 residues. Germline CDR1 is SGHNT and CDR2 is YENEEA. The V end lost 0 bases, the J end lost 12 bases, and 11 bases lay between the germline ends. The CDR3 nucleotides read TGTGCCAGCAGCTTAGATCCGCGGAAAACTTTCTTT. Translation: CASSLDPRKTFF. The complete variable domain, with remaining parts taken from reference TRBV11-3 and TRBJ1-1, reads EAGVVQSPRYKIIEKKQPVAFWCNPISGHNTLYWYLQNLGQGPELLIRYENEEAVDDSQLPKDRFSAERLKGVDSTLKIQPAELGDSAVYLCASSLDPRKTFFGQGTRLTVV.

The gene calls are TRBV5-1 and TRBJ1-1, with D possibly being TRBD1 (6 bases). Germline-derived CDR1 and CDR2 are SGHRS and YFSETQ. This CDR3 is built from 14 residues. Trimming removed 1 base from V and 5 bases from J, with 12 bases in between. This CDR3 reads CASSLSPGQTEAFF. In DNA, the CDR3 is TGCGCCAGCAGCTTGTCCCCCGGACAGACTGAAGCTTTCTTT.

The chain is built from TRBV3-1 (or the pseudogene TRBV3-2) and TRBJ1-1; a possible D gene is TRBD1 (6 bases). The CDR3 has 14 amino acids. The germline CDR1 and CDR2 sequences are LGHDT and YNNKEL (reference sequence). V was pared by 4 bases and J by 4 bases, with 13 bases between. CDR3 in DNA: TGTGCCAGCAGCCTCCAGGGGTGGCCCACTGAAGCTTTCTTT. Protein: CASSLQGWPTEAFF.

The rearrangement uses TRBV6-5 and TRBJ1-2; D not resolved. The germline CDR1 and CDR2 sequences are MNHEY and SVGAGI. This CDR3 comprises 13 residues. V dropped 7 bases and J dropped 0 bases, with 9 bases sitting between them. Here the CDR3 DNA reads TGTGCCAGCACTATGTCCCCTAACTATGGCTACACCTTC. Translation: CASTMSPNYGYTF.

The V and J genes are TRBV28 and TRBJ1-2; D remains unclear. There are 14 residues in the CDR3. The V gene's germline CDR1 is MDHEN and CDR2 SYDVKM. Trimming pared 1 base from V and 7 bases from J, leaving 13 bases between. The CDR3: CASSLYGPGAGYTF. CDR3 coding DNA: TGTGCCAGCAGTTTATACGGCCCGGGAGCTGGCTACACCTTC.

V usage is TRBV25-1 and J usage is TRBJ2-6; 7 nucleotides agree with TRBD1. Trimming took 3 bases from V and 4 from J; bases not matched to a gene: 9. The CDR3 is 17 residues long. Germline V gene data show CDR1 as MGHDK and CDR2 as SYGVNS. DNA of the CDR3: TGTGCCAGCAGTGATCTTGGCAGGGGGTCCGGGGCCAACGTCCTGACTTTC. This codes for CASSDLGRGSGANVLTF.

The rearrangement links TRBV5-1 to TRBJ1-1; TRBD1 is a possible D gene (6 bases). V was trimmed by 4 bases and J by 5 bases, leaving 18 bases between them. This CDR3 has 15 amino acids. The germline V gene has CDR1 SGHRS and CDR2 YFSETQ. For the CDR3, the DNA is TGCGCCAGCAGCCCCGGGGGGGGCCAAAGGACTGAAGCTTTCTTT. Protein: CASSPGGGQRTEAFF.

This sequence joins TRBV29-1 and TRBJ2-2; D is possibly TRBD2 (5 bases). The CDR3 loop spans 14 amino acids. V dropped 1 base and J dropped 4 bases, with 10 bases sitting between them. Germline V lookup: CDR1 SQVTM, CDR2 ANQGSEA. The CDR3 loop reads CSVEGRRGTGELFF. The CDR3 region has the DNA TGCAGCGTTGAAGGGCGCCGGGGCACCGGGGAGCTGTTTTTT.

Comments on this clone: Different DNA sequences within this sample yield the same CDR3. This chain joins TRBV5-1 and TRBJ2-3; D is possibly TRBD2 (6 bases). CDR3 length: 14 amino acids. The V end was cut by 4 bases, the J end by 0 bases, with 9 bases between. Germline V lookup: CDR1 SGHRS, CDR2 YFSETQ. Here the CDR3 reads CASSPGTSTDTQYF. The DNA of the CDR3 is TGCGCCAGCAGCCCCGGGACTAGCACAGATACGCAGTATTTT.

This clone was found once. The genes are TRBV29-1 and TRBJ2-1; D is possibly TRBD2 (5 bases). The CDR3 loop spans 12 amino acids. Germline CDR1 and CDR2: SQVTM and ANQGSEA. V was pared by 4 bases and J by 5 bases, with 9 bases between. CDR3 nucleotide sequence: TGCAGCGTTGCGGACGGGGACAATGAGCAGTTCTTC. As protein: CSVADGDNEQFF.

This rearrangement joins TRBV7-9 to TRBJ1-3, with D unclear. The CDR3 runs to 14 residues. V shed 1 base and J shed 4 bases, with 8 bases lying between them. From germline, CDR1 is SEHNR and CDR2 FQNEAQ (reference sequence). CDR3 bases: TGTGCCAGCAGCTTAGGGGCAGGCGGAAACACCATATATTTT. Protein product: CASSLGAGGNTIYF.

The chain combines TRBV6-6 with TRBJ2-3; perhaps TRBD1 as D (5 bases). Per germline, CDR1 MNHNY and CDR2 SVGAGI (reference sequence). Trimming cost V 0 bases and J 5 bases, with 9 bases left between them. This CDR3 spans 14 amino acids. CDR3 sequence reads: CASSYSIGVDTQYF. CDR3 bases: TGTGCCAGCAGTTACTCGATAGGGGTAGATACGCAGTATTTT.

The chain joins TRBV29-1 to TRBJ1-2; 11 positions agree with TRBD1. There are 17 residues in the CDR3. Germline V gene data show CDR1 as SQVTM and CDR2 as ANQGSEA. Trimming removed 0 bases from V and 3 bases from J; junction bases left unmatched: 9. The CDR3 protein is CSVEDWRGQGVDYGYTF. In DNA form, the CDR3 reads TGCAGCGTTGAAGATTGGCGGGGACAGGGGGTTGACTATGGCTACACCTTC.

The V and J genes are TRBV6-2 or TRBV6-3 and TRBJ1-1; perhaps TRBD1 as D (5 bases). From germline, CDR1 is MNHEY and CDR2 SVGEGT. The V end was cut by 2 bases, the J end by 1 base, with 20 bases between. The CDR3 is 18 amino acids. The CDR3 protein is CASSYTYAGVGENTEAFF. CDR3 nucleotides: TGTGCCAGCAGTTACACGTACGCGGGGGTTGGGGAGAACACTGAAGCTTTCTTT.

The V call is TRBV9, the J call TRBJ1-4; D not certain. CDR3 length: 14 residues. The V end was cut by 0 bases, the J end by 3 bases, with 6 bases between. Germline loops: CDR1 SGDLS, CDR2 YYNGEE. The CDR3 nucleotides are TGTGCCAGCAGCGTAGGGCAGGCTAATGAAAAACTGTTTTTT. It translates to CASSVGQANEKLFF.

The chain couples TRBV7-3 to TRBJ2-2; no definite D call. The CDR3 sequence is 14 residues long. Between the trimmed V and J ends, which lost 3 bases and 5 bases, there was a span of 10 bases. The germline gives CDR1 SGHTA, CDR2 FQGTGA. The CDR3 bases are TGTGCCAGCAGCTTCGAGCCAACTACCGGGGAGCTGTTTTTT. Translating it yields CASSFEPTTGELFF.